This record covers a single T cell receptor (beta chain). Produced via immunoSEQ multiplex PCR; TCRdb's table is partial and in-frame only. The table records 200,000 to 300,000 clones, 65% to 90% of them present only once. Germline V lookup: CDR1 MNHEY, CDR2 SMNVEV (reference sequence). J gave up 5 bases and V 3 bases, and 8 bases lay outside the gene matches. The CDR3 is 15 amino acids. This record belongs to a study of blood T cell repertoires in COVID-19. Overall study context: From the United States, Italy and Spain came samples of acute and convalescent COVID-19.

The participants were between roughly 18 and 100 years old and came from about two dozen US areas. The sequence derives from a woman in her forties or fifties with acute COVID-19. J is TRBJ2-7 and V is TRBV27, with TRBD1 matching over 9 bases. What was sequenced was PBMCs or T cells enriched from blood (not recorded which). The CDR3 protein is CASSFIGTGLHEQYF. Here the CDR3 DNA reads TGTGCCAGCAGTTTTATCGGGACAGGGCTTCACGAGCAGTACTTC.